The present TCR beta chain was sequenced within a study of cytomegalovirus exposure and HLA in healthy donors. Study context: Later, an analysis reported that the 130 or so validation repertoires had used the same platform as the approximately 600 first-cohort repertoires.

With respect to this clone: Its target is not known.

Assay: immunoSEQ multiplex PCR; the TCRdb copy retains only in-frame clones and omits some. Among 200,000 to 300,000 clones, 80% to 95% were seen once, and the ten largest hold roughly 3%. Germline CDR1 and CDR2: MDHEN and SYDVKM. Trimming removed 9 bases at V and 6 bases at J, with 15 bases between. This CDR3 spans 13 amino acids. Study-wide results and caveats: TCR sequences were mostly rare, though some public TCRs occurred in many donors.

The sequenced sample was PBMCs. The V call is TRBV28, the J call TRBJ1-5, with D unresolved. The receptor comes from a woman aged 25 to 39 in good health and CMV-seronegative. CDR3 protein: CASHSQVGQPQHF. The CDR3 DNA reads TGTGCCAGTCACAGCCAGGTCGGTCAGCCCCAGCATTTT.